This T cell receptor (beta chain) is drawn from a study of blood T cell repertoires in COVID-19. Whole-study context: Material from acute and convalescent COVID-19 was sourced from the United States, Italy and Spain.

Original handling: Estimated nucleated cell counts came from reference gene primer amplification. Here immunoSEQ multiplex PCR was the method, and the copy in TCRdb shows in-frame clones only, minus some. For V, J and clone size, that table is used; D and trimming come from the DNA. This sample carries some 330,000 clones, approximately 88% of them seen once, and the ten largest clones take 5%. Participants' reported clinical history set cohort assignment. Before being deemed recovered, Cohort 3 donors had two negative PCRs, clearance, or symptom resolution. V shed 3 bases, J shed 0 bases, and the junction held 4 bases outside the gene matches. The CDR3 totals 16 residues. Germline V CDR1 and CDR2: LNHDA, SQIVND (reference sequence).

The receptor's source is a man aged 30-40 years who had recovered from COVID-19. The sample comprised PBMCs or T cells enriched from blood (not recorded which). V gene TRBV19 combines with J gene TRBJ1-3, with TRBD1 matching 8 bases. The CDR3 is CASSIGTGISGNTIYF. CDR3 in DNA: TGTGCCAGTAGTATCGGGACAGGAATCTCTGGAAACACCATATATTTT. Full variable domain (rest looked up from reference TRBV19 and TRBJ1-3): DGGITQSPKYLFRKEGQNVTLSCEQNLNHDAMYWYRQDPGQGLRLIYYSQIVNDFQKGDIAEGYSVSREKKESFPLTVTSAQKNPTAFYLCASSIGTGISGNTIYFGEGSWLTVV.